The source of this T cell receptor beta chain is a study of molecular identifiers for immune sequencing clone quantification. Study details: Replicate experiments divided RNA from about 21,000 or 97,000 naive CD8 cells into five parts and sequenced four. Whole-study results and caveats: Detectable among about a million naive cells, according to reports, was Jurkat TCR RNA spiked in from one cell. Beyond 20 RNA copies, clones held over 98% of effector molecules, compared with under 1% in naive cells.

The germline V gene has CDR1 SGHAT and CDR2 FQNNGV. The CDR3 covers 13 residues. Trimming removed 2 bases at V and 5 bases at J, with 10 bases between. Worth noting for this clonotype: Its antigen is unidentified.

The use of previously described methods and listed TCR primers produced the bulk TCR libraries. TCRdb used MiXCR to reprocess the PCR reads, holding one entry per CDR3 protein. The repertoire holds around 470,000 distinct CDR3 sequences, with 25% as singletons. Sequences were obtained from naive CD8+ T cells from blood, with Jurkat cell RNA spiked in. This sample's subset: FACS-sorted CD8+CD4-CCR7+CD45RA+ naive T cells. The receptor comes from a human donor in good health. Some libraries in this study had Jurkat cell RNA spiked in. The chain couples TRBV11-2 to TRBJ2-7, with D maybe TRBD1 (5 bases). CDR3 in amino acids: CASSLRGNDEQYF. The CDR3 DNA follows: TGTGCCAGCAGCTTAAGGGGCAACGACGAGCAGTACTTC.